Listed below are T cell receptor beta chains from one sample, sequenced in a study of early T cells in non-severe SARS-CoV-2 infection. TCRdb itself ran the 5' RACE reads through MiXCR, one entry per CDR3 protein. The table includes around 67,000 distinct CDR3 sequences, around a tenth detected once. Sequences were obtained from whole blood. The receptors come from an adult who was a healthcare worker with PCR-confirmed SARS-CoV-2 infection or an uninfected control (not recorded which). The CDR3 runs from the conserved cysteine through the conserved F or W. The D gene is left open where the match is weak. Only some rows state a clone size, as once, few, many or a class for expanded clones.

D gene	clone size	CDR3 length	V gene	J gene	CDR3 DNA	CDR3 protein
.	.	14	TRBV27	TRBJ2-7	TGTGCCAGCAGTTTATCATCAGGGCAGCACGAGCAGTACTTC	CASSLSSGQHEQYF
TRBD1	.	17	TRBV4-1	TRBJ2-1	TGCGCCAGCAGCCGGACGACAGGGGGCGATCTTCCGAGTGGCCAGTTCTTC	CASSRTTGGDLPSGQFF
.	.	15	TRBV7-9	TRBJ2-1	TGTGCCAGCAGCCAGGGAGGTTGGTCCTACAATGAGCAGTTCTTC	CASSQGGWSYNEQFF
.	.	14	TRBV12-3/TRBV12-4	TRBJ1-1	TGTGCCAGCACCCTTGGAGGGTGGCTTGTTGAAGCTTTCTTT	CASTLGGWLVEAFF
.	few	11	TRBV5-6	TRBJ2-7	TGTGCCAGCAGTTCCACTCGCGAGCAGTACTTC	CASSSTREQYF
.	.	12	TRBV2	TRBJ2-7	TGTGCCAGCACCGGGGAGCCGTACGAGCAGTACTTC	CASTGEPYEQYF
TRBD1	many	14	TRBV11-2	TRBJ2-1	TGTGCCAGCAGCTTAGGGACAGGGGCGCTTGAGCAGTTCTTC	CASSLGTGALEQFF
.	many	13	TRBV5-1	TRBJ2-5	TGCGCCAGCAGCCTGCTTGGGGGTGAGACCCAGTACTTC	CASSLLGGETQYF
TRBD2	few	15	TRBV9	TRBJ2-3	TGTGCCAGCAGCGCCTTAGCGGGGTTCCCAGATACGCAGTATTTT	CASSALAGFPDTQYF
.	.	17	TRBV2	TRBJ2-2	TGTGCCAGCAGCCACCCACGGAGAGGGGAGAACACCGGGGAGCTGTTTTTT	CASSHPRRGENTGELFF
.	many	14	TRBV7-9	TRBJ2-7	TGTGCCAGCAGCTTCCCCGACAGGATATACGAGCAGTACTTC	CASSFPDRIYEQYF
.	many	11	TRBV29-1	TRBJ1-4	TGCAGCGTTTGGGAAAATGAAAAACTGTTTTTT	CSVWENEKLFF
.	.	18	TRBV6-1	TRBJ2-3	TGTGCCAGCAGGGACACCCCCCGGAGGGGGTCCGTCACAGATACGCAGTATTTT	CASRDTPRRGSVTDTQYF
.	many	15	TRBV19	TRBJ2-1	TGTGCCAGTAGCCTCGGGGGAAGCTCCTACAATGAGCAGTTCTTC	CASSLGGSSYNEQFF
TRBD1	many	14	TRBV29-1	TRBJ1-2	TGCAGCGTTGAGACAGGGGGCAGCGAGAATGGCTACACCTTC	CSVETGGSENGYTF
TRBD1	.	16	TRBV12-3/TRBV12-4	TRBJ1-1	TGTGCCAGCAGTCCTCGGGGGACAGAATTTTACACTGAAGCTTTCTTT	CASSPRGTEFYTEAFF
.	many	15	TRBV5-1	TRBJ1-1	TGCGCCAGCAGCTTGGTCCCTTCAGGGAACACTGAAGCTTTCTTT	CASSLVPSGNTEAFF
.	many	16	TRBV2	TRBJ1-1	TGTGCCAGCAGTGAAGATCAAGCAGGGTCTGGCTCTGAAGCTTTCTTT	CASSEDQAGSGSEAFF
.	.	16	TRBV29-1	TRBJ2-1	TGCAGCGTTCCAGATACGTCAGGGAGCTCCTACAATGAGCAGTTCTTC	CSVPDTSGSSYNEQFF
.	.	15	TRBV5-5	TRBJ2-2	TGTGCCAGCAGCATCAGGGGTTCAAACACCGGGGAGCTGTTTTTT	CASSIRGSNTGELFF
TRBD1	many	12	TRBV7-9	TRBJ2-7	TGTGCCAGCAGCCTGGACAGGGCCGAGCAGTACTTC	CASSLDRAEQYF
.	.	14	TRBV6-1	TRBJ2-3	TGTGCCAGCGCCCGACGCCTGGCAACAGATACGCAGTATTTT	CASARRLATDTQYF
TRBD1	many	15	TRBV4-1	TRBJ1-5	TGCGCCAGCAGCCAAGTGGACAGGGATTTTCAGCCCCAGCATTTT	CASSQVDRDFQPQHF
.	many	15	TRBV27	TRBJ1-1	TGTGCCAGCGTTGGGCGCGGACGAAGGAACACTGAAGCTTTCTTT	CASVGRGRRNTEAFF
TRBD1	few	15	TRBV7-3	TRBJ2-7	TGTGCCAGCAGCTTCGGACAGGGGGATGCCTACGAGCAGTACTTC	CASSFGQGDAYEQYF
.	many	15	TRBV30	TRBJ2-1	TGTGCCTGGAGTGGCCAATTAGGGGGCTACAATGAGCAGTTCTTC	CAWSGQLGGYNEQFF
.	many	14	TRBV5-1	TRBJ1-1	TGCGCCAGCAGCTCGACACCGGTGAACACTGAAGCTTTCTTT	CASSSTPVNTEAFF
TRBD1	few	16	TRBV29-1	TRBJ2-6	TGCAGCGTTGGGACCGGGACAGGGTCTGGGGCCAACGTCCTGACTTTC	CSVGTGTGSGANVLTF
.	many	14	TRBV18	TRBJ2-5	TGTGCCAGCTCACCAAGGGACAACCAAGAGACCCAGTACTTC	CASSPRDNQETQYF
.	few	14	TRBV12-3/TRBV12-4	TRBJ1-5	TGTGCCAGCAGTAGAGGGGACCGCAATCAGCCCCAGCATTTT	CASSRGDRNQPQHF
.	.	13	TRBV7-2	TRBJ2-7	TGTGCCAGCAGCTTAGCGCAGCCTTACGAGCAGTACTTC	CASSLAQPYEQYF
.	.	13	TRBV9	TRBJ2-5	TGTGCCAGCAGCGTTGGGGCAGTTGAGACCCAGTACTTC	CASSVGAVETQYF
TRBD2	.	14	TRBV12-3/TRBV12-4	TRBJ2-5	TGTGCCAGCAGTTACGGGGGGGCCAGTGAGACCCAGTACTTC	CASSYGGASETQYF
.	few	14	TRBV6-1	TRBJ1-4	TGTGCCAGCACAACCAGGGCGTCCAATGAAAAACTGTTTTTT	CASTTRASNEKLFF
.	many	16	TRBV12-3/TRBV12-4	TRBJ2-1	TGTGCCAGCAGTTTGTGGGGGCACAGCTCCTACAATGAGCAGTTCTTC	CASSLWGHSSYNEQFF
.	.	15	TRBV28	TRBJ2-5	TGTGCCAGCAGTTTGGAGGCGGCAGGGGAAGAGACCCAGTACTTC	CASSLEAAGEETQYF
.	many	14	TRBV7-2	TRBJ1-4	TGTGCCAGCAGCCCCACCGCAACTAATGAAAAACTGTTTTTT	CASSPTATNEKLFF
TRBD2	few	18	TRBV7-3	TRBJ2-2	TGTGCCAGCAGCTCTTCGACTAGCGGGGGACCGAACACCGGGGAGCTGTTTTTT	CASSSSTSGGPNTGELFF
TRBD1	few	17	TRBV27	TRBJ1-1	TGTGCCAGCAGTACGAGGTGGCAGTCAGGGGGGAACACTGAAGCTTTCTTT	CASSTRWQSGGNTEAFF
TRBD1	many	14	TRBV7-9	TRBJ1-1	TGTGCCAGCAGCTCCACAGGGGATGTCACTGAAGCTTTCTTT	CASSSTGDVTEAFF
TRBD2	many	15	TRBV28	TRBJ2-4	TGTGCCAGCAGTACGACTAGCTCGGAAGGAGACATTCAGTACTTC	CASSTTSSEGDIQYF
TRBD1	many	14	TRBV7-6	TRBJ2-1	TGTGCCAGCAGACCGGGACAGGGGGTGGGTGAGCAGTTCTTC	CASRPGQGVGEQFF
.	many	14	TRBV20-1	TRBJ2-1	TGCAGTGCTAGAGAAGGGACCCTCTACAATGAGCAGTTCTTC	CSAREGTLYNEQFF
.	once	14	TRBV29-1	TRBJ2-7	TGCAGCGTTTTATCGGGCAGGCCCGACGACGAGCAGTACTTC	CSVLSGRPDDEQYF